The 5 T cell receptor beta chains listed next were all sequenced from one sample in a study of graft-versus-host responses after intestinal transplantation. Produced via immunoSEQ multiplex PCR; TCRdb's table is partial and in-frame only. The sample lists some 130,000 clones; 95% were seen once. Antigens for these TCRs are unknown. Sequenced here: unstimulated CD8+ T cells sorted from spleen or lymph node cells, sampled before intestinal transplant. The receptors come from a human donor who received an intestinal transplant.

This clone was recorded only once. This chain uses TRBV16 with TRBJ2-7; D possibly corresponds to TRBD1 (6 bases). Trimming removed 1 base at V and 4 bases at J, with 17 bases between. The germline V gene encodes CDR1 KGHSY and CDR2 FQNENV. The CDR3 consists of 16 residues. The CDR3 spells CASSQWGRPSLYEQYF. The CDR3 DNA sequence: TGTGCCAGCAGCCAATGGGGGCGGCCGAGCCTATACGAGCAGTACTTC.

The gene calls are TRBV9 and TRBJ2-1; 7 bases match TRBD1. J lost 0 bases, V lost 0 bases, and 3 bases had no gene match. Germline CDR1 and CDR2: SGDLS and YYNGEE. The length of the CDR3 is 16 residues. CDR3 protein: CASSVDGQASYNEQFF. The CDR3 nucleotides are TGTGCCAGCAGCGTAGATGGACAGGCCTCCTACAATGAGCAGTTCTTC.

The chain recombines TRBV5-1 with TRBJ2-2; D remains ambiguous. Germline V lookup: CDR1 SGHRS, CDR2 YFSETQ. V was pared by 2 bases and J by 2 bases, with 10 bases between. The CDR3 runs to 15 residues. This chain's CDR3 is CASSFFWENTGELFF. Here the CDR3 DNA reads TGCGCCAGCAGCTTCTTTTGGGAAAACACCGGGGAGCTGTTTTTT. Full variable domain (missing parts from reference TRBV5-1 and TRBJ2-2): KAGVTQTPRYLIKTRGQQVTLSCSPISGHRSVSWYQQTPGQGLQFLFEYFSETQRNKGNFPGRFSGRQFSNSRSEMNVSTLELGDSALYLCASSFFWENTGELFFGEGSRLTVL.

This clone was found once. The V gene is TRBV19, the J gene TRBJ1-5, with a tentative D call TRBD1 (5 bases). Trimming removed 7 bases from V and 6 bases from J, with 19 bases in between. Germline-derived CDR1 and CDR2 are LNHDA and SQIVND (reference sequence). The CDR3 consists of 15 residues. CDR3 sequence: CASNPGLGNTQPQHF. Written as DNA, the CDR3 is TGTGCCAGTAATCCAGGGCTAGGGAATACTCAGCCCCAGCATTTT.

V gene TRBV6-5 combines with J gene TRBJ2-7; D is unclear. This CDR3 has 12 amino acids. With 5 bases removed from V and 7 bases from J, the gap between germline ends came to 12 bases. Germline lookup yields CDR1 MNHEY and CDR2 SVGAGI. CDR3 residues: CASSEVSREQYF. In DNA, the CDR3 is TGTGCCAGCAGTGAAGTCTCTAGGGAGCAGTACTTC.